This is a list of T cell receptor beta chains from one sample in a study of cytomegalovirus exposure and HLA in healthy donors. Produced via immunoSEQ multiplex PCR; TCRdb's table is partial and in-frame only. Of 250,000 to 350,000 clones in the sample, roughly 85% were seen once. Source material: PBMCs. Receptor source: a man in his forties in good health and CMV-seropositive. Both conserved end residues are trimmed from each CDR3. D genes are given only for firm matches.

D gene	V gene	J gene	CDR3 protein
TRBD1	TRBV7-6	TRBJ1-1	ASSRRQGGTEAF
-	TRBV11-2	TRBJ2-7	ASSLGTAYEQY
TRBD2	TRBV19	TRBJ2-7	ASSIGASGSYEQY
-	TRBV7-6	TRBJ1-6	ASSLYGGDSPLH
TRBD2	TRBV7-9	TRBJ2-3	ASSLAAAGGRTDTQY
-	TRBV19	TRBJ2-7	ASSTTGSSHYEQY
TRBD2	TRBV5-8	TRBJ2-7	ASSEGLAEPYEQY
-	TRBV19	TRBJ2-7	ASSIGLDLYEQY
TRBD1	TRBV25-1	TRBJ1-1	ASSAPGTGGRTEAF
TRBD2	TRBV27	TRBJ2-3	ASSLGLAGYTQY
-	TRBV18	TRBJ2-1	ASSPKQDNEQF
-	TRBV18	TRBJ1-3	ASSPVAGSSGNTIY
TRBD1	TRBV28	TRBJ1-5	ASSKTGQGDQPQH
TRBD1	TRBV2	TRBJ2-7	ASSFIGTGRYEQY
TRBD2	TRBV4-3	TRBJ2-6	ASSRGAAGGQGANVLT
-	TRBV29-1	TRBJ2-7	SVGGYEQY
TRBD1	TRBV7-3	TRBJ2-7	ASSATGGAEQY
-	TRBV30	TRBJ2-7	AWGGGRNEQY
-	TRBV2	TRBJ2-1	ASSGSGTYNEQF
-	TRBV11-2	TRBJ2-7	ASSNDRPHEQY
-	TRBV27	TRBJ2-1	ASSPLLFSYNEQF
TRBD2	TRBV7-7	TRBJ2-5	ASSWGLAGGEETQY
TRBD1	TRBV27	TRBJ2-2	ASRGQGVNTGELF
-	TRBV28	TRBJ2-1	ASSLSAGSYNEQF
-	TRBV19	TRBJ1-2	ASTPGKSGYGYT
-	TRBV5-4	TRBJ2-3	ASSLGTRSPSTDTQY
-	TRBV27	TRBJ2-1	ASSFWTARDNEQF
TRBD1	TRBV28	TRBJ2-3	ASSSSRDRVTDTQY
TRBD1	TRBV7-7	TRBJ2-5	ASSKATTGDQETQY
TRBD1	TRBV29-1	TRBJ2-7	SVEGGQGAGEQY
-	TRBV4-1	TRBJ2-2	ASTAVADTGELF
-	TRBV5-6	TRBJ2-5	ASSLARVQETQY
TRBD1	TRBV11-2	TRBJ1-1	ASSLFATGGGTEAF
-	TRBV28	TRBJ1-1	ASSLNFVMNTEAF
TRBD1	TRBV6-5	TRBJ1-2	ASRRPGQGENGYT
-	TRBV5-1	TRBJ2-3	ASSLRQGYSTDTQY
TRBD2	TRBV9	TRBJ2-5	ATTLDRERAGGETQY
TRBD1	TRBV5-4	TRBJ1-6	ASSLEATGGNSPLH
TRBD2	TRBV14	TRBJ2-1	ASSQVGGRADNEQF
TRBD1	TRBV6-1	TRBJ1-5	ASSVLDRGGSNQPQH
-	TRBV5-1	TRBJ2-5	ASSLGWRETQY
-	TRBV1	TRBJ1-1	TSSQDPGVGGWVEAF
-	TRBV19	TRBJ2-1	ASSIESAGAGEQF
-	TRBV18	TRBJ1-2	ASSPPLNYGYT
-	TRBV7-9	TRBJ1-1	ASSPLGSTEAF
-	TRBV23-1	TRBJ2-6	ASSQSLSGANVLT
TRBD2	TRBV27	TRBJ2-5	ASSLVLAGQETQY
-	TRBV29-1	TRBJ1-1	SVVGAEAF
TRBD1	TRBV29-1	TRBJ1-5	SVEGQGGQPQH
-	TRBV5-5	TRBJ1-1	ASTSDRNTEAF
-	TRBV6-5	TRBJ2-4	ASSYSAGSAKNIQY
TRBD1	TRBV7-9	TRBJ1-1	ASSFYKQGGTEAF
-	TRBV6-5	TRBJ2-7	ASSEGPLRGEQY